The clone carrying this T cell receptor beta chain was seen a few times. The data are from a study of neurological immune-mediated disorders. The germline CDR1 and CDR2 sequences are SGHRS and YFSETQ. V gave up 4 bases and J gave up 7 bases; unmatched junction bases: 10. The length of the CDR3 is 16 residues. Each TCR transcript was tagged with a 10-nucleotide random UMI during 5'RACE. Each CDR3 protein gets one entry after TCRdb re-called the 5' RACE reads with MiXCR. The data show more than 95,000 distinct CDR3 sequences, 10% to 11% seen once. Stated time point: longitudinal time-point 3. This sequence joins TRBV5-1 and TRBJ2-1; TRBD2 matches at 11 bases. The sequencing sample was made of PBMCs. This receptor was identified in a female donor with HTLV-1-associated myelopathy (HAM/TSP). The DNA for the CDR3 is TGCGCCAGCAGCCTTATTAGCGGGGGGGCCGTTAATGAGCAGTTCTTC. Its translation: CASSLISGGAVNEQFF.